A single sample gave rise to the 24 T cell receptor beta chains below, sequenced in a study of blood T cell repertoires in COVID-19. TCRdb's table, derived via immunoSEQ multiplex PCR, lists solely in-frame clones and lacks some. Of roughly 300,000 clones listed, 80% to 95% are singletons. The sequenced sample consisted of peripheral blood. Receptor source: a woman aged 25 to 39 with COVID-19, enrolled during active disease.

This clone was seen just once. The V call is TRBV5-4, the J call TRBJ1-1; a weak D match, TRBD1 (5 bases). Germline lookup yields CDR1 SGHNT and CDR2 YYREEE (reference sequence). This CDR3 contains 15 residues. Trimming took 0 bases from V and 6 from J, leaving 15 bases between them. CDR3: CASSLVAGSWSEAFF. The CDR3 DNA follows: TGTGCCAGCAGCTTGGTGGCAGGGTCGTGGTCTGAAGCTTTCTTT.

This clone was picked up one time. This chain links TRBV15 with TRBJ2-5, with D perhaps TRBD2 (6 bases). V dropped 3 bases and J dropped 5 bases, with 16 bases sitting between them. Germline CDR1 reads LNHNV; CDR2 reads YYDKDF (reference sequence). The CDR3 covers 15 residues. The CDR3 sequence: CATSRGTAGTETQYF. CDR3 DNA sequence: TGTGCCACCAGCAGGGGGACTGCGGGAACGGAGACCCAGTACTTC. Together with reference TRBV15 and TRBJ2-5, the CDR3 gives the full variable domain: DAMVIQNPRYQVTQFGKPVTLSCSQTLNHNVMYWYQQKSSQAPKLLFHYYDKDFNNEADTPDNFQSRRPNTSFCFLDIRSPGLGDTAMYLCATSRGTAGTETQYFGPGTRLLVL.

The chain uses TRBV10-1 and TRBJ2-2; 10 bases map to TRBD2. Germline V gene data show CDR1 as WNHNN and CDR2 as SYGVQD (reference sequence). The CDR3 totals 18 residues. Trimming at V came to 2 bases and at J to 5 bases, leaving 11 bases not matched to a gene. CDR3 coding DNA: TGCGCCAGCAGTGAGAGGACCCAGCGGGAGGGCCAAACCGGGGAGCTGTTTTTT. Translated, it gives CASSERTQREGQTGELFF.

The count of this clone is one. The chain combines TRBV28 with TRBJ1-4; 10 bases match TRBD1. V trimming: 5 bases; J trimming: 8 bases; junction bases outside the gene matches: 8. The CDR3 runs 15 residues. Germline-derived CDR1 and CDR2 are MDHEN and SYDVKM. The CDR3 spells CASSLTGGATEKLFF. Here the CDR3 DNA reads TGTGCCAGCAGTCTGACAGGGGGCGCGACGGAAAAACTGTTTTTT.

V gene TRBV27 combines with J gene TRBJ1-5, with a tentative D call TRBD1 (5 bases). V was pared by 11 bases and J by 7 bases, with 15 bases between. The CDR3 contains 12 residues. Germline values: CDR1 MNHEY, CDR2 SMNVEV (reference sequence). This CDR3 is CAAGGGRQPQHF. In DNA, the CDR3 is TGTGCCGCGGGGGGTGGCAGGCAGCCCCAGCATTTT.

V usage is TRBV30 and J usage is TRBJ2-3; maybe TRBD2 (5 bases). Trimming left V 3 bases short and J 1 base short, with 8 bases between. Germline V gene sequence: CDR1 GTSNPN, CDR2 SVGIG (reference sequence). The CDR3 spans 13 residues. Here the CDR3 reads CAWRSRGTDTQYF. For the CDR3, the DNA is TGTGCCTGGAGGTCGCGGGGCACAGATACGCAGTATTTT.

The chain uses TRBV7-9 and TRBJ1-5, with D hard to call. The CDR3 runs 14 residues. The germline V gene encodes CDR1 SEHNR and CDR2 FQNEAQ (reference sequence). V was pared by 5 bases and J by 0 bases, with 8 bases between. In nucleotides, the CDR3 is TGTGCCAGCAGCCAGGTAGATAGCAATCAGCCCCAGCATTTT. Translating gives CASSQVDSNQPQHF.

CDR3 in DNA: TGTGCCTGGATTTCAGTACGCTCTGGAAACACCATATATTTT. Its translation: CAWISVRSGNTIYF. The gene calls are TRBV30 and TRBJ1-3; D not certain. The CDR3 is 14 amino acids. CDR1 is GTSNPN and CDR2 is SVGIG in the germline V gene (reference sequence). V dropped 4 bases and J dropped 0 bases, with 10 bases sitting between them. The complete variable domain, with remaining parts taken from reference TRBV30 and TRBJ1-3, reads SQTIHQWPATLVQPVGSPLSLECTVEGTSNPNLYWYRQAAGRGLQLLFYSVGIGQISSEVPQNLSASRPQDRQFILSSKKLLLSDSGFYLCAWISVRSGNTIYFGEGSWLTVV.

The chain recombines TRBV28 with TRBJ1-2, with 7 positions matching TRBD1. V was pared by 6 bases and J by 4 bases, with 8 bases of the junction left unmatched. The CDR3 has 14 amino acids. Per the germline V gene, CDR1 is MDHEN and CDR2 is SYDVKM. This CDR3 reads CASSIQGLFYGYTF. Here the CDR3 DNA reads TGTGCCAGCAGCATACAGGGGCTCTTCTATGGCTACACCTTC.

This CDR3 reads CAWGTGTGPYEQYF. In nucleotides, the CDR3 is TGTGCCTGGGGGACCGGGACAGGTCCCTACGAGCAGTACTTC. The chain has TRBV30 and TRBJ2-7; 8 nucleotides line up with TRBD1. V dropped 5 bases and J dropped 2; count of bases not matched to a gene: 8. Germline-derived CDR1 and CDR2 are GTSNPN and SVGIG (reference sequence). The CDR3 sequence is 14 residues long.

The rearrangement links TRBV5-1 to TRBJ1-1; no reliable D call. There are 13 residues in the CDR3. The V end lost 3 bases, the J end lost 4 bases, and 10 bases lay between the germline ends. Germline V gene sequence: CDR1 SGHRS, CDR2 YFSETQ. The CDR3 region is CASSSRDTTEAFF. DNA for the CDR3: TGCGCCAGCAGCTCCAGAGACACCACTGAAGCTTTCTTT.

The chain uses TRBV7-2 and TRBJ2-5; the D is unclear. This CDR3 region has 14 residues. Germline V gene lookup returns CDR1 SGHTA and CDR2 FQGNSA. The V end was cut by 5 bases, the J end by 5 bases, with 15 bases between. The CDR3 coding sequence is TGTGCCAGCAGCCCTCTCGACAAACGGGAGACCCAGTACTTC. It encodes CASSPLDKRETQYF.

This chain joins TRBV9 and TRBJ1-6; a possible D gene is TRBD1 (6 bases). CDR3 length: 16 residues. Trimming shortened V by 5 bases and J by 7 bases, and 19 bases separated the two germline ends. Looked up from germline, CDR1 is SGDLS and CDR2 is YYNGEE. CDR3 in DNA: TGTGCCAGCAGTTTAGGGGCGGGGGGCTTGAATTCACCCCTCCACTTT. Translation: CASSLGAGGLNSPLHF. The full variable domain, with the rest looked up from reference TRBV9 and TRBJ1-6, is DSGVTQTPKHLITATGQRVTLRCSPRSGDLSVYWYQQSLDQGLQFLIQYYNGEERAKGNILERFSAQQFPDLHSELNLSSLELGDSALYFCASSLGAGGLNSPLHFGNGTRLTVT.

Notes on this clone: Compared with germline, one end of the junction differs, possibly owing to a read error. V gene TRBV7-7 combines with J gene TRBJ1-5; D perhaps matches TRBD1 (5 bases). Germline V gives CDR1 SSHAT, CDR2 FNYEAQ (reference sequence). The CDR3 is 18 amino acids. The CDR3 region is CASSRVQGIPRSNQPQHF. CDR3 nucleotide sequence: TGTGCTAGCAGCCGCGTGCAGGGTATCCCACGGAGCAATCAGCCCCAGCATTTT.

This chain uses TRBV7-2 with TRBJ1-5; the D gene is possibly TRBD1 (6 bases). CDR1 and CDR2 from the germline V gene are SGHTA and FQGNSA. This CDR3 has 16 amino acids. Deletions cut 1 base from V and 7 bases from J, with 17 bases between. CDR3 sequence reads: CASSLDSGGTGQPQHF. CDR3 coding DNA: TGTGCCAGCAGCTTAGACTCGGGGGGTACAGGGCAGCCCCAGCATTTT.

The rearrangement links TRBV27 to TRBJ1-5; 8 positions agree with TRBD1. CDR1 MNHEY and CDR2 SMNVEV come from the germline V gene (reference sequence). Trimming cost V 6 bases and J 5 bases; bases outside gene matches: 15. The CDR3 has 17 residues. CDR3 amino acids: CASSPFRGTGIDQPQHF. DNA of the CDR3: TGTGCCAGCAGCCCCTTTCGAGGGACAGGAATTGATCAGCCCCAGCATTTT.

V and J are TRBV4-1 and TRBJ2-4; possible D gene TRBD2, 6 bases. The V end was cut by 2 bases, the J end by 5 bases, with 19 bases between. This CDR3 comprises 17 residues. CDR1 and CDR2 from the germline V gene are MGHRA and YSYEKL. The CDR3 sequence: CASSQLQQAGKENIQYF. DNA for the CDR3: TGCGCCAGCAGCCAACTACAACAGGCGGGGAAAGAAAACATTCAGTACTTC.

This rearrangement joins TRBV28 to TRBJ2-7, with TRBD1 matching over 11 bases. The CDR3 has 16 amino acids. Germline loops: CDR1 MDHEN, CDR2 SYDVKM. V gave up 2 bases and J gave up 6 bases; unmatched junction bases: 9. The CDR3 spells CASSLGGQGGGCEQYF. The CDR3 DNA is TGTGCCAGCAGTTTAGGGGGACAGGGGGGCGGGTGCGAGCAGTACTTC. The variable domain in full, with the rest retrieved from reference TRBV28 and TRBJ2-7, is DVKVTQSSRYLVKRTGEKVFLECVQDMDHENMFWYRQDPGLGLRLIYFSYDVKMKEKGDIPEGYSVSREKKERFSLILESASTNQTSMYLCASSLGGQGGGCEQYFGPGTRLTVT.

The CDR3 DNA sequence: TGTGCCAGCAGATCGGTTAATCAGCCCCAGCATTTT. This encodes CASRSVNQPQHF. The chain joins TRBV2 to TRBJ1-5; D uncertain. The length of the CDR3 is 12 residues. CDR1 and CDR2 from the germline V gene are SNHLY and FYNNEI. V lost 6 bases to trimming and J lost 4 bases, with 7 bases between them.

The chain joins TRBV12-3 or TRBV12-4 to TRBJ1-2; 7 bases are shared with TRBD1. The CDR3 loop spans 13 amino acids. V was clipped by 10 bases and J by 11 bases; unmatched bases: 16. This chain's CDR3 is CAIQVVGQAGYTF. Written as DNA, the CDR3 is TGTGCCATCCAAGTGGTTGGACAGGCGGGTTACACCTTC.

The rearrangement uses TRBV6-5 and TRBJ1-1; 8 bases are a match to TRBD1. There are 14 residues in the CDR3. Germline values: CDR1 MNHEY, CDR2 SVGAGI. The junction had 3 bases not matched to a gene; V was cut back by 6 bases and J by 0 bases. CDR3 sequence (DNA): TGTGCCAGCAGCGGGGACAGGTTGAACACTGAAGCTTTCTTT. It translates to CASSGDRLNTEAFF.

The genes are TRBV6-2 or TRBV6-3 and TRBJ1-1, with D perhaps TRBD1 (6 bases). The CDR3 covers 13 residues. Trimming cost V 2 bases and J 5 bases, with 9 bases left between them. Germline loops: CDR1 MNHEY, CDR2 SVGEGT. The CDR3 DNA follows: TGTGCCAGCAGTTACCGGGGGGCAACTGAAGCTTTCTTT. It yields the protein CASSYRGATEAFF.

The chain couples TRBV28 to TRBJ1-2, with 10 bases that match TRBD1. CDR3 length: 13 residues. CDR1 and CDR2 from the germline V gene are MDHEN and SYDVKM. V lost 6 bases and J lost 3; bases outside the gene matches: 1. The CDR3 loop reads CASRGQGYYGYTF. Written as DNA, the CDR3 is TGTGCCAGCAGGGGACAGGGGTACTATGGCTACACCTTC.

The CDR3 here is CASSPPDNEQFF. DNA of the CDR3: TGTGCCAGCAGTCCTCCGGACAATGAGCAGTTCTTC. J is TRBJ2-1 and V is TRBV12-3 or TRBV12-4; the D is unclear. The CDR3 contains 12 residues. Trimming cost V 5 bases and J 5 bases, with 7 bases left between them.